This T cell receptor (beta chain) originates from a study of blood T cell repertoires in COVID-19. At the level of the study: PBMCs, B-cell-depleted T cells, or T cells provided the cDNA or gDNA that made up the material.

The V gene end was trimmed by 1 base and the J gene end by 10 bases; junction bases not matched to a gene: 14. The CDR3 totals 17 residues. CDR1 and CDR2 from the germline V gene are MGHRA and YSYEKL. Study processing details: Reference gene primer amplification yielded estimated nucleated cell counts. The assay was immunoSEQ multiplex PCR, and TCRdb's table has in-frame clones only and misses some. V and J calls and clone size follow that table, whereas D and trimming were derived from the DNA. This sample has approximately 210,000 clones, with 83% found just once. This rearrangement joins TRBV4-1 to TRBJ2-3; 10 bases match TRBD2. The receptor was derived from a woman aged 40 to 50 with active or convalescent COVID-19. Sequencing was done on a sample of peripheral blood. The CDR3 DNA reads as TGCGCCAGCAGCCAAGGATTAGCGGGGGGCCCTAGGCGTCCGCAGTATTTT. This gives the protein CASSQGLAGGPRRPQYF.